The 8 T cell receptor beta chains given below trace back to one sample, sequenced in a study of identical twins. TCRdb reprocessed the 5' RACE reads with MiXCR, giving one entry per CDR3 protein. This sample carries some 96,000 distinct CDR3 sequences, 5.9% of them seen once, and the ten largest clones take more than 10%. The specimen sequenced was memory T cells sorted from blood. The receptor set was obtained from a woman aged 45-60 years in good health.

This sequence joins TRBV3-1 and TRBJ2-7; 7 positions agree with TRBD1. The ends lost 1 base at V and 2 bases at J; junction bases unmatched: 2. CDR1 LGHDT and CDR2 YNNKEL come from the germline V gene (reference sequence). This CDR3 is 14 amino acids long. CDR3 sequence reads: CASSQGDSPYEQYF. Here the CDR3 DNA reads TGTGCCAGCAGCCAAGGGGACAGCCCCTACGAGCAGTACTTC.

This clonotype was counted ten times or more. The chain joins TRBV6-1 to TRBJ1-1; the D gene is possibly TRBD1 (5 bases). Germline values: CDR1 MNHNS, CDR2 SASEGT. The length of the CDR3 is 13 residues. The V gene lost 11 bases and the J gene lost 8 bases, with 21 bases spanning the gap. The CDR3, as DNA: TGTGCCTCCCTGGGGGAGTATACGATAGAAGCTTTCTTT. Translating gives CASLGEYTIEAFF.

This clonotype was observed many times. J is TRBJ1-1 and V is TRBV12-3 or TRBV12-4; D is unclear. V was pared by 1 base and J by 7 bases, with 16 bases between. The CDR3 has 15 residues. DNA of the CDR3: TGTGCCAGCAGTTTAGGTCACGGTATGGTCGTTGAAGCTTTCTTT. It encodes CASSLGHGMVVEAFF.

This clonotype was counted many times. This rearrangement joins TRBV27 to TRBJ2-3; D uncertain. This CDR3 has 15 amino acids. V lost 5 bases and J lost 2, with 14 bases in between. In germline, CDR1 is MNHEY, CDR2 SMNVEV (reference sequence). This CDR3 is CASSPGLEATDTQYF. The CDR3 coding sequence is TGTGCCAGCAGTCCCGGCCTGGAAGCCACAGATACGCAGTATTTT.

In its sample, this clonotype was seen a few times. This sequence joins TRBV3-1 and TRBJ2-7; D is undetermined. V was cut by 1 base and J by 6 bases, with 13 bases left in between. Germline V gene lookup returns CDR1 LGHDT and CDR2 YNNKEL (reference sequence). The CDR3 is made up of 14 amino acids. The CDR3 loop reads CASSQGAKASEQYF. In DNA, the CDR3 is TGTGCCAGCAGCCAAGGGGCCAAAGCCAGCGAGCAGTACTTC.

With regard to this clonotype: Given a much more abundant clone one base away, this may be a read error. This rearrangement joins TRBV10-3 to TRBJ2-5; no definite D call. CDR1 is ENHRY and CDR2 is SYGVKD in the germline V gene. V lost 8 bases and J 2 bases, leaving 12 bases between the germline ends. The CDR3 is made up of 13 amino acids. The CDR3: CAICVNSQETQYF. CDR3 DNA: TGTGCCATCTGTGTTAACTCACAAGAGACCCAGTACTTC.

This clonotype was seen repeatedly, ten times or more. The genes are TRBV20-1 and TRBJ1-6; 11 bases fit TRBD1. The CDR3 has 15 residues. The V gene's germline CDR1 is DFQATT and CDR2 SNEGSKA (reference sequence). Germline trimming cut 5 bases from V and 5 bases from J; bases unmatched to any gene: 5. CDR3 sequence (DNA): TGCAGTGCTTCAGGACAGGGGGCGAATAATTCACCCCTCCACTTT. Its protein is CSASGQGANNSPLHF.

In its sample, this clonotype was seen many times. The DNA for the CDR3 is TGTGCCAGCAACCCTCCAAGAGCGAGGAGTGACCAGTTCTTC. This codes for CASNPPRARSDQFF. V gene TRBV12-3 or TRBV12-4 combines with J gene TRBJ2-1, with no clear D. With 7 bases removed from V and 13 bases from J, the gap between germline ends came to 23 bases. The CDR3 length is 14 residues.